A single sample gave rise to the 29 T cell receptor beta chains below, sequenced in a study of blood T cell repertoires in COVID-19. The method was immunoSEQ multiplex PCR; TCRdb's version includes in-frame clones alone and lacks a portion of them. The table records about 400,000 clones, roughly 86% of them present only once. Sequencing input: PBMCs or T cells enriched from blood (not recorded which). Every receptor here comes from a woman in her twenties or thirties who had recovered from COVID-19.

V gene TRBV20-1 combines with J gene TRBJ1-1; D is undetermined. Between the trimmed V and J ends, which lost 3 bases and 1 base, there was a span of 9 bases. There are 13 residues in the CDR3. Germline CDR1 and CDR2: DFQATT and SNEGSKA (reference sequence). This CDR3 reads CSASGQSNTEAFF. CDR3 coding DNA: TGCAGTGCTAGTGGGCAGTCGAACACTGAAGCTTTCTTT.

This clone came up a few times. The CDR3 coding sequence is TGTGCCAGCAGTGAAGCCTCTCTAAGACTCACTGAAGCTTTCTTT. Translating it yields CASSEASLRLTEAFF. V is TRBV2 and J is TRBJ1-1; D is uncertain. The CDR3 contains 15 residues. The germline CDR1 and CDR2 sequences are SNHLY and FYNNEI. Trimming pared 0 bases from V and 4 bases from J, leaving 12 bases between.

The chain couples TRBV9 to TRBJ1-2; no firm D call. The CDR3 totals 14 residues. V gave up 0 bases and J gave up 3 bases, with 9 bases separating them. Germline assignment: CDR1 SGDLS and CDR2 YYNGEE. The CDR3 region has the DNA TGTGCCAGCAGCGTAGGGCAGTCTCACTATGGCTACACCTTC. Amino acid sequence: CASSVGQSHYGYTF.

This chain links TRBV24-1 with TRBJ2-3, with 7 nucleotides matching TRBD2. This CDR3 contains 16 residues. Germline V lookup: CDR1 KGHDR, CDR2 SFDVKD. Trimming cost V 3 bases and J 5 bases; bases outside gene matches: 10. The CDR3 region has the DNA TGTGCCACCAGTGATGGCCGGGAGGTTGGGGTAGATACGCAGTATTTT. Its protein is CATSDGREVGVDTQYF.

The V and J genes are TRBV6-6 and TRBJ1-1; D gene unclear. The CDR3 totals 10 residues. V was pared by 11 bases and J by 4 bases, with 8 bases between. Germline assignment: CDR1 MNHNY and CDR2 SVGAGI (reference sequence). CDR3 loop: CASRGTEAFF. CDR3 DNA sequence: TGTGCCTCCCGGGGCACTGAAGCTTTCTTT.

This rearrangement joins TRBV28 to TRBJ2-3; 9 nucleotides agree with TRBD1. The J segment lost 8 bases and the V segment lost 6 bases, leaving 15 bases of the junction unmatched. This CDR3 spans 16 amino acids. The germline gives CDR1 MDHEN, CDR2 SYDVKM. The CDR3 DNA is TGTGCCAGCAGCACCACCGGGACAGGGTTGGGAGGTACGCAGTATTTT. Translating it yields CASSTTGTGLGGTQYF.

V gene TRBV30 combines with J gene TRBJ1-6; no reliable D call. The ends were cut back, 2 bases at V and 4 bases at J, with 6 bases in the middle. Germline CDR1 reads GTSNPN; CDR2 reads SVGIG (reference sequence). The CDR3 is made up of 13 amino acids. The chain's CDR3 is CAWSSGYNSPLHF. The CDR3 DNA reads TGTGCCTGGAGTTCGGGTTATAATTCACCCCTCCACTTT.

The rearrangement links TRBV18 to TRBJ2-2, with TRBD1 matching 7 bases. The CDR3 contains 15 residues. Unmatched junction bases numbered 7, after V lost 3 bases and J lost 6 bases. Germline V gene lookup returns CDR1 KGHSH and CDR2 LQKENI. CDR3 protein: CASSPQQGSSGELFF. Written as DNA, the CDR3 is TGTGCCAGCTCACCTCAACAGGGGAGTTCCGGGGAGCTGTTTTTT.

The rearrangement uses TRBV28 and TRBJ2-2, with 12 bases that match TRBD2. V shed 5 bases, J shed 6 bases, and the junction held 1 base outside the gene matches. The CDR3 extends over 14 amino acids. Germline assignment: CDR1 MDHEN and CDR2 SYDVKM. The CDR3 loop reads CASSPSGRAGELFF. The CDR3 DNA reads TGTGCCAGCAGTCCTAGCGGGAGGGCCGGGGAGCTGTTTTTT.

The chain carries TRBV7-9 and TRBJ2-6; D gene uncertain. The CDR3 totals 16 residues. CDR1 SEHNR and CDR2 FQNEAQ come from the germline V gene (reference sequence). Trimming pared 1 base from V and 0 bases from J, leaving 7 bases between. The CDR3: CASSLGELSGANVLTF. The CDR3 coding sequence is TGTGCCAGCAGCTTAGGAGAGCTCTCTGGGGCCAACGTCCTGACTTTC.

V is TRBV3-1 (or the pseudogene TRBV3-2) and J is TRBJ1-3; D remains unclear. CDR3 length equals 15 residues. Trimming took 4 bases from V and 0 from J, leaving 10 bases between them. Germline V lookup: CDR1 LGHDT, CDR2 YNNKEL (reference sequence). CDR3 sequence reads: CASSPNKFSGNTIYF. In DNA, the CDR3 is TGTGCCAGCAGCCCTAATAAGTTCTCTGGAAACACCATATATTTT.

V and J are TRBV4-1 and TRBJ2-7; D remains ambiguous. The germline V and J ends were trimmed by 0 bases and 0 bases, with 12 bases remaining between them. This CDR3 is built from 16 residues. Germline V gene data show CDR1 as MGHRA and CDR2 as YSYEKL. The CDR3 reads CASSQDLADSSYEQYF. The CDR3, as DNA: TGCGCCAGCAGCCAAGACCTCGCGGATAGCTCCTACGAGCAGTACTTC.

This chain connects TRBV5-4 to TRBJ2-1; 12 nucleotides match TRBD2. The V gene end was trimmed by 4 bases and the J gene end by 8 bases; junction bases not matched to a gene: 7. The germline V gene encodes CDR1 SGHNT and CDR2 YYREEE (reference sequence). The CDR3 extends over 15 amino acids. The CDR3 nucleotides read TGTGCCAGCAGCCAGTGGACTAGCGGGATTTATGAGCAGTTCTTC. The encoded protein is CASSQWTSGIYEQFF.

This clone was recorded only once. The rearrangement links TRBV6-1 to TRBJ2-7, with D possibly being TRBD2 (5 bases). The CDR3 runs 14 residues. The germline V gene encodes CDR1 MNHNS and CDR2 SASEGT. V shed 2 bases and J shed 6 bases, with 14 bases lying between them. The CDR3 region is CASSETPFGVEQYF. DNA of the CDR3: TGTGCCAGCAGTGAAACCCCGTTCGGGGTCGAGCAGTACTTC.

The chain couples TRBV19 to TRBJ1-3, with 10 nucleotides matching TRBD1. The CDR3 contains 15 residues. Germline V lookup: CDR1 LNHDA, CDR2 SQIVND (reference sequence). The junction had 3 bases not matched to a gene; V was cut back by 3 bases and J by 4 bases. The CDR3 region is CASSMDRGKGNTIYF. In DNA form, the CDR3 reads TGTGCCAGTAGTATGGACAGGGGGAAAGGAAACACCATATATTTT.

The gene calls are TRBV18 and TRBJ1-1; 7 nucleotides align to TRBD1. V lost 6 bases and J lost 7; bases outside the gene matches: 5. Germline V gene sequence: CDR1 KGHSH, CDR2 LQKENI. This CDR3 comprises 12 residues. CDR3 coding DNA: TGTGCCAGCTCGCCCCGGGACAGTGAAGCTTTCTTT. It yields the protein CASSPRDSEAFF.

The chain recombines TRBV28 with TRBJ1-4; D call uncertain. Trimming cost V 6 bases and J 5 bases, with 16 bases left between them. The CDR3 has 15 residues. CDR1 is MDHEN, CDR2 SYDVKM, per germline. CDR3 nucleotides: TGTGCCAGCAGCCACGAAATAGGCGGCAATGAAAAACTGTTTTTT. Translated, it gives CASSHEIGGNEKLFF.

Only one count was recorded for this clone. The CDR3 nucleotides read TGTGCCTGGAGTCCCGGGGGGTTGAATACGCAGTATTTT. Translation gives CAWSPGGLNTQYF. The J gene is TRBJ2-3, the V gene TRBV30; 7 bases are a match to TRBD2. Unmatched junction bases numbered 6, after V lost 2 bases and J lost 7 bases. From germline, CDR1 is GTSNPN and CDR2 SVGIG (reference sequence). The CDR3 runs to 13 residues.

The J gene is TRBJ1-6, the V gene TRBV14, with 9 bases identical to TRBD1. The CDR3 is made up of 15 amino acids. Germline trimming cut 1 base from V and 7 bases from J; bases unmatched to any gene: 2. Germline loops: CDR1 SGHDN, CDR2 FVKESK. CDR3 DNA: TGTGCCAGCAGCCAAGGGGGGACAGGGAATTCACCCCTCCACTTT. This sequence encodes CASSQGGTGNSPLHF.

The chain links TRBV2 to TRBJ2-6, with TRBD1 identical over 11 bases. Germline CDR1 SNHLY, CDR2 FYNNEI. J lost 2 bases, V lost 5 bases, and 8 bases had no gene match. The CDR3 is 18 amino acids. CDR3 in amino acids: CASSWGTGGLAGANVLTF. The CDR3 DNA is TGTGCCAGCAGTTGGGGGACAGGGGGTCTGGCTGGGGCCAACGTCCTGACTTTC.

This chain links TRBV5-1 with TRBJ2-7; 8 nucleotides match TRBD1. The V and J ends lost 0 bases and 2 bases, in that order; junction bases with no gene match: 4. Germline values: CDR1 SGHRS, CDR2 YFSETQ. There are 15 residues in the CDR3. The CDR3 loop reads CASSLGTGIAYEQYF. The CDR3 DNA sequence: TGCGCCAGCAGCTTGGGGACAGGGATCGCCTACGAGCAGTACTTC.

This clone appeared a single time. V is TRBV4-2 and J is TRBJ2-1; D possibly corresponds to TRBD2 (7 bases). Germline loops: CDR1 LGHNA, CDR2 YNFKEQ. The CDR3 contains 18 residues. V shed 0 bases and J shed 0 bases, with 15 bases lying between them. The CDR3 loop reads CASSQESSGGDSYNEQFF. CDR3 nucleotide sequence: TGTGCCAGCAGCCAAGAGTCTTCGGGGGGCGACTCCTACAATGAGCAGTTCTTC.

The chain employs TRBV10-2 and TRBJ2-7; 9 bases are shared with TRBD2. V trimming: 11 bases; J trimming: 3 bases; junction bases outside the gene matches: 8. Germline CDR1 reads WSHSY; CDR2 reads SAAADI. CDR3 length equals 13 residues. DNA of the CDR3: TGCGCCGGGTCTAGCGGGGTAGGCTACGAGCAGTACTTC. This translates into CAGSSGVGYEQYF.

The chain links TRBV6-1 to TRBJ1-2; TRBD1 matches at 7 bases. Looked up from germline, CDR1 is MNHNS and CDR2 is SASEGT. The CDR3 is made up of 17 amino acids. V dropped 2 bases and J dropped 4; count of bases not matched to a gene: 13. CDR3 nucleotide sequence: TGTGCCAGCAGTGAAATGGGGACAGAAGGTGCTGTCTATGGCTACACCTTC. Translation: CASSEMGTEGAVYGYTF.

The V gene is TRBV3-1 (or the pseudogene TRBV3-2), the J gene TRBJ2-7, with 10 bases that match TRBD1. Trimming removed 0 bases from V and 3 bases from J; junction bases left unmatched: 8. Germline CDR1 is LGHDT and CDR2 is YNNKEL (reference sequence). CDR3 size: 17 residues. CDR3 nucleotides: TGTGCCAGCAGCCAAGAAACGAGGACAGGGGGATTCTACGAGCAGTACTTC. As protein: CASSQETRTGGFYEQYF.

The V gene is TRBV5-8, the J gene TRBJ2-3; 8 nucleotides align to TRBD1. This CDR3 spans 15 amino acids. The V gene end was trimmed by 3 bases and the J gene end by 5 bases; junction bases not matched to a gene: 8. Germline values: CDR1 SGHTS, CDR2 YDEGEE. The CDR3 sequence is CASSWLQGAGDTQYF. In nucleotides, the CDR3 is TGTGCCAGCAGCTGGTTGCAGGGGGCTGGAGATACGCAGTATTTT.

The J gene is TRBJ1-5, the V gene TRBV24-1, with TRBD1 matching over 7 bases. Trimming at V came to 5 bases and at J to 1 base, leaving 1 base not matched to a gene. Germline lookup yields CDR1 KGHDR and CDR2 SFDVKD. CDR3 size: 14 residues. The CDR3 protein is CATSARGSNQPQHF. DNA for the CDR3: TGTGCCACCAGTGCCAGGGGGAGCAATCAGCCCCAGCATTTT.

This rearrangement joins TRBV30 to TRBJ1-1; D ambiguous. Looked up from germline, CDR1 is GTSNPN and CDR2 is SVGIG (reference sequence). There are 12 residues in the CDR3. Trimming left V 2 bases short and J 4 bases short, with 8 bases between. This CDR3 reads CAWSKEGTEAFF. CDR3 coding DNA: TGTGCCTGGAGTAAGGAGGGCACTGAAGCTTTCTTT. Using reference TRBV30 and TRBJ1-1 for the parts outside the CDR3, the full variable domain is SQTIHQWPATLVQPVGSPLSLECTVEGTSNPNLYWYRQAAGRGLQLLFYSVGIGQISSEVPQNLSASRPQDRQFILSSKKLLLSDSGFYLCAWSKEGTEAFFGQGTRLTVV.

The rearrangement joins TRBV11-2 to TRBJ1-4, with D tentatively TRBD1 (6 bases). V was shortened by 3 bases and J by 5 bases, with 13 bases between the two germline ends. This CDR3 is built from 15 residues. CDR1 is SGHAT, CDR2 FQNNGV, per germline. The chain's CDR3 is CASSFGQPSNEKLFF. CDR3 DNA sequence: TGTGCCAGCAGCTTCGGACAGCCGAGCAATGAAAAACTGTTTTTT.